Below are 12 T cell receptor beta chains sequenced from a single sample in a study of T cells in Graves' hyperthyroidism and ophthalmopathy. TCR beta CDR3 sequences were amplified from RNA transcripts. The study used the HTBI primer set for a first-round RT-PCR of the TCR CDR3. TCRdb fed the multiplex PCR reads into MiXCR, producing one record per CDR3 protein. There are about 260,000 distinct CDR3 sequences in the sample; around 22% occur only once, and about 60% lies in the top ten. The sample comprised blood. The receptor set was obtained from a young man with Graves' ophthalmopathy.

The chain recombines TRBV5-5 with TRBJ1-5, with D unclear. CDR1 SGHKS and CDR2 YYEKEE come from the germline V gene (reference sequence). Trimming shortened V by 4 bases and J by 1 base, and 9 bases separated the two germline ends. The CDR3 extends over 14 amino acids. The CDR3 reads CASSGGGSNQPQHF. The CDR3 nucleotides read TGTGCCAGCAGCGGTGGTGGCAGCAATCAGCCCCAGCATTTT.

This clonotype was counted only a few times. Here the CDR3 reads CASSDPIHEQFF. As DNA, the CDR3 is TGTGCCAGCAGTGACCCCATACATGAGCAGTTCTTC. The chain uses TRBV6-1 and TRBJ2-1; D gene unclear. The CDR3 totals 12 residues. Germline CDR1 is MNHNS and CDR2 is SASEGT. Trimming took 3 bases from V and 8 from J, leaving 8 bases between them.

With regard to this clonotype: A read error may be the cause here, since a much bigger clone is one base away. The chain recombines TRBV18 with TRBJ2-2; no clear D gene. Germline CDR1 is KGHSH and CDR2 is LQKENI. This CDR3 is 15 amino acids long. The CDR3 coding sequence is TGTGTCAGCTCACCCCCAGGATATTCACCCGGGGAGCTGTTTTTT. It yields the protein CVSSPPGYSPGELFF.

This clonotype has just a few counts. The chain recombines TRBV20-1 with TRBJ2-5; 8 bases are shared with TRBD2. V lost 4 bases to trimming and J lost 5 bases; unmatched junction nucleotides: 9. The CDR3 is 14 residues long. CDR1 and CDR2 from the germline V gene are DFQATT and SNEGSKA (reference sequence). The CDR3 DNA sequence: TGCAGTGCTACGAGGACTAGCCGGAGGGAGACCCAGTACTTC. Its translation: CSATRTSRRETQYF.

This rearrangement joins TRBV4-2 to TRBJ2-3, with TRBD2 matching over 7 bases. CDR1 is LGHNA and CDR2 is YNFKEQ in the germline V gene. With V trimmed by 1 base and J by 8 bases, 15 bases remained unmatched. CDR3 length: 17 residues. This chain's CDR3 is CASSQVGPAGKPGTQYF. CDR3 nucleotides: TGTGCCAGCAGCCAAGTTGGTCCAGCGGGGAAACCGGGTACGCAGTATTTT.

This clonotype has at least ten counts. The chain employs TRBV11-2 and TRBJ2-7; D is perhaps TRBD1 (5 bases). Germline-derived CDR1 and CDR2 are SGHAT and FQNNGV. The V end was cut by 1 base, the J end by 4 bases, with 14 bases between. CDR3 length: 15 residues. The CDR3 region is CASSLGGMLGYEQYF. CDR3 DNA sequence: TGTGCCAGCAGCTTAGGGGGCATGCTGGGGTACGAGCAGTACTTC.

This clonotype appeared a few times. The gene calls are TRBV7-3 and TRBJ2-7; 7 bases fit TRBD2. This CDR3 region has 15 residues. Germline trimming cut 6 bases from V and 0 bases from J; bases unmatched to any gene: 8. Germline V CDR1 and CDR2: SGHTA, FQGTGA. The CDR3 reads CASSVSGLSSYEQYF. The CDR3 bases are TGTGCCAGCAGTGTTAGCGGGTTGAGCTCCTACGAGCAGTACTTC.

This clonotype occurred a few times. V is TRBV5-1 and J is TRBJ2-1, with 9 nucleotides matching TRBD1. Per the germline V gene, CDR1 is SGHRS and CDR2 is YFSETQ. The junction had 6 bases not matched to a gene; V was cut back by 4 bases and J by 4 bases. This CDR3 has 15 amino acids. As DNA, the CDR3 is TGCGCCAGCAGCGGGGACAGGGTCAAATACAATGAGCAGTTCTTC. Translated, it gives CASSGDRVKYNEQFF.

The table lists this clonotype with a few counts. The gene calls are TRBV7-9 and TRBJ2-1; 13 bases are a match to TRBD2. CDR3 size: 17 residues. Trimming removed 5 bases from V and 0 bases from J; junction bases left unmatched: 4. Per the germline V gene, CDR1 is SEHNR and CDR2 is FQNEAQ (reference sequence). CDR3 region: CASSPRTSGSSYNEQFF. The CDR3 DNA follows: TGTGCCAGCAGCCCTCGGACTAGCGGGAGCTCCTACAATGAGCAGTTCTTC.

This clonotype was seen a few times. This rearrangement joins TRBV2 to TRBJ1-3; tentatively, D is TRBD1 (5 bases). V was trimmed by 7 bases and J by 1 base, leaving 5 bases between them. Germline-derived CDR1 and CDR2 are SNHLY and FYNNEI. The CDR3 is 12 amino acids. The CDR3 DNA reads TGTGCCAGCAAGGGGTCTGGAAACACCATATATTTT. Translated, it gives CASKGSGNTIYF.

The chain employs TRBV24-1 and TRBJ2-2; 7 positions match TRBD2. The germline V gene encodes CDR1 KGHDR and CDR2 SFDVKD. With 9 bases clipped from V and 4 bases from J, the junction kept 22 bases outside the gene matches. The CDR3 is 19 amino acids. As DNA, the CDR3 is TGTGCCACCCCTCCCCGGGGGGAATTGAAGGGGCGCGGCACCGGGGAGCTGTTTTTT. Residues: CATPPRGELKGRGTGELFF.

The V and J genes are TRBV7-9 and TRBJ1-4; no reliable D call. V gave up 0 bases and J gave up 0 bases, with 8 bases separating them. Germline V lookup: CDR1 SEHNR, CDR2 FQNEAQ (reference sequence). The CDR3 is made up of 16 amino acids. The CDR3 protein is CASSLAGETTNEKLFF. For the CDR3, the DNA is TGTGCCAGCAGCTTAGCCGGGGAGACAACTAATGAAAAACTGTTTTTT.